This T cell receptor (beta chain) was sequenced for a study of T cells in localized non-small cell lung cancer. A few counts support this clone. Trimming took off 1 base at V and 1 base at J, with 7 bases between the two ends. The CDR3 consists of 13 residues. CDR1 SQVTM and CDR2 ANQGSEA come from the germline V gene. Libraries were prepared by immunoSEQ multiplex PCR; TCRdb keeps only in-frame clonotypes and omits some of them. The sample has fewer than 10,000 clones, less than 45% seen once. This clonotype originated in a woman aged 35-75 years with stage I lung adenocarcinoma. This chain connects TRBV29-1 to TRBJ1-1; D not resolved. Sequencing used lymph node tissue, obtained before any cancer treatment. CDR3 amino acids: CSVEVGQNTEAFF. The CDR3 nucleotides read TGCAGCGTTGAAGTCGGTCAGAACACTGAAGCTTTCTTT.